The 4 T cell receptor beta chains in this list originate from one sample, sequenced in a study of OX40 agonist ivuxolimab in advanced cancers. The protocol was immunoSEQ multiplex PCR, while the TCRdb copy is restricted to in-frame clones and leaves out a portion. The sample has about 66,000 clones; roughly nine tenths are singletons. Sample: CD4+ or CD8+ T cells sorted from blood, taken in a trial of the OX40 agonist ivuxolimab. The source of these receptors is an adult with an advanced solid tumor such as melanoma, head and neck, liver or kidney cancer.

The genes are TRBV29-1 and TRBJ2-3; a possible D gene is TRBD2 (6 bases). This CDR3 has 15 residues. Germline V gene sequence: CDR1 SQVTM, CDR2 ANQGSEA. Trimming shortened V by 1 base and J by 0 bases, and 11 bases separated the two germline ends. CDR3 nucleotide sequence: TGCAGCGTTGAAGTCTTAGGGACTAGCACAGATACGCAGTATTTT. Encoded protein: CSVEVLGTSTDTQYF.

The rearrangement uses TRBV5-1 and TRBJ1-1; D not resolved. Germline-derived CDR1 and CDR2 are SGHRS and YFSETQ. V was shortened by 0 bases and J by 2 bases, with 8 bases between the two germline ends. The length of the CDR3 is 14 residues. The CDR3: CASSLAGSNTEAFF. In DNA, the CDR3 is TGCGCCAGCAGCTTGGCGGGCAGTAACACTGAAGCTTTCTTT.

The chain links TRBV7-9 to TRBJ2-7; 9 nucleotides agree with TRBD2. The CDR3 runs 15 residues. The germline gives CDR1 SEHNR, CDR2 FQNEAQ (reference sequence). V gave up 2 bases and J gave up 2 bases; unmatched junction bases: 4. The CDR3 coding sequence is TGTGCCAGCAGCTTAAGGACTAGCGTCACCTACGAGCAGTACTTC. Its protein is CASSLRTSVTYEQYF.

DNA of the CDR3: TGTGCCAGCAGTTACTCGATGTCCGCTAGAACCTACGAGCAGTACTTC. Protein product: CASSYSMSARTYEQYF. The chain links TRBV6-5 to TRBJ2-7; D uncertain. The germline V and J ends were trimmed by 0 bases and 2 bases, with 14 bases remaining between them. The CDR3 sequence is 16 residues long. CDR1 and CDR2 (germline): MNHEY, SVGAGI.